This is a list of T cell receptor beta chains from one sample in a study of blood T cells in healthy people across ages. In TCRdb, the 5' RACE reads were re-called with MiXCR into one record per CDR3 protein. Here the sample spans 1.5 million to 2 million distinct CDR3 sequences, approximately 28% being singletons. Specimen: blood. These receptors all come from a woman aged 30 to 39 in good health. The conserved cysteine and the conserved F or W are not part of the CDR3 here.

j_gene: TRBJ2-3
v_gene: TRBV2
CDR3aa: ASHEGISTDTQY

j_gene: TRBJ2-1
v_gene: TRBV5-5
CDR3aa: ASSTGPGGEQF

j_gene: TRBJ2-1
v_gene: TRBV12-3/TRBV12-4
CDR3aa: ASSRTLWGQF

j_gene: TRBJ2-1
v_gene: TRBV6-2/TRBV6-3
CDR3aa: ASYSYRGRLNRQF

j_gene: TRBJ2-2
v_gene: TRBV28
CDR3aa: ASTTRVFGELF

j_gene: TRBJ1-5
v_gene: TRBV5-1
CDR3aa: ASSLGPDQPQH

j_gene: TRBJ2-7
v_gene: TRBV5-5
CDR3aa: ASTFRGTGGTLTYEQY

j_gene: TRBJ2-5
v_gene: TRBV12-3/TRBV12-4
CDR3aa: ASSSPSGRRQETQY

j_gene: TRBJ2-7
v_gene: TRBV27
CDR3aa: ASSLRTGYDEQY

j_gene: TRBJ1-1
v_gene: TRBV11-2
CDR3aa: ASSSVYDGENTEAF

j_gene: TRBJ2-3
v_gene: TRBV24-1
CDR3aa: ATSDLQSDTQY

j_gene: TRBJ2-7
v_gene: TRBV6-5
CDR3aa: ASSYSTGAYEQY

j_gene: TRBJ1-4
v_gene: TRBV4-2
CDR3aa: ASSQGAGGDEKLF

j_gene: TRBJ2-5
v_gene: TRBV6-5
CDR3aa: ASMKPGGGETQY

j_gene: TRBJ2-5
v_gene: TRBV20-1
CDR3aa: SARDTLRGEQETQY

j_gene: TRBJ2-2
v_gene: TRBV28
CDR3aa: ASSLFGASSTGELF

j_gene: TRBJ2-3
v_gene: TRBV7-9
CDR3aa: ATLQGLRPDTQY